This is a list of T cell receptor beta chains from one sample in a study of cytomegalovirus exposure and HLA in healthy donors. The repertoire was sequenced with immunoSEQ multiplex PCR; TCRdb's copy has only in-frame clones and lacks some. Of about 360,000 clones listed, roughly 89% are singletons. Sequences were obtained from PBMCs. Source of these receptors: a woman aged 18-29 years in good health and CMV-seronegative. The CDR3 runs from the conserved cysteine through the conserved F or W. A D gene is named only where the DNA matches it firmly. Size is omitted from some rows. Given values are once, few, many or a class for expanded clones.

CASSLVGEQYF	TGCGCCAGCAGCTTGGTCGGCGAGCAGTACTTC	TRBV5-1	TRBJ2-7	11	-	-
CASGPGLSGNIQYF	TGTGCCAGCGGTCCCGGGTTATCGGGAAACATTCAGTACTTC	TRBV5-4	TRBJ2-4	14	-	-
CASTGQYGYTF	TGTGCCAGCACAGGCCAGTATGGCTACACCTTC	TRBV28	TRBJ1-2	11	-	-
CASSVGTSTNEQFF	TGCGCCAGCAGCGTGGGGACATCCACGAATGAGCAGTTCTTC	TRBV5-1	TRBJ2-1	14	few	-
CASSYSSGVSSYEQYF	TGTGCCAGCAGTTACTCCAGCGGGGTCAGCTCCTACGAGCAGTACTTC	TRBV6-5	TRBJ2-7	16	-	TRBD2
CSVVFAGAGYGYTF	TGCAGCGTTGTATTTGCAGGGGCTGGCTATGGCTACACCTTC	TRBV29-1	TRBJ1-2	14	-	-
CASSPLSPLLNEQFF	TGTGCCAGTAGTCCCCTAAGCCCATTACTCAATGAGCAGTTCTTC	TRBV19	TRBJ2-1	15	-	-
CASSTPTSGGVNTGELFF	TGCGCCAGCAGCACGCCGACTAGCGGGGGGGTGAACACCGGGGAGCTGTTTTTT	TRBV5-1	TRBJ2-2	18	-	TRBD2
CASSLTSGGTEAFF	TGTGCCAGCAGCCTTACCTCCGGAGGCACTGAAGCTTTCTTT	TRBV27	TRBJ1-1	14	-	-
CASSLRGNRREQYF	TGTGCCAGCAGCTTGAGGGGGAATAGGCGCGAGCAGTACTTC	TRBV5-6	TRBJ2-7	14	-	-
CAISEVSGDEQYF	TGTGCCATCAGTGAGGTTTCAGGGGACGAGCAGTACTTC	TRBV10-3	TRBJ2-7	13	-	-
CASGEAGPVYGYTF	TGCGCCAGCGGGGAGGCAGGGCCTGTCTATGGCTACACCTTC	TRBV5-1	TRBJ1-2	14	once	-
CAWSGQGAGEQYF	TGTGCCTGGAGTGGACAGGGGGCTGGGGAGCAGTACTTC	TRBV30	TRBJ2-7	13	-	TRBD1
CASSPPTRGNYGYTF	TGTGCCAGCTCACCACCTACCAGGGGAAACTATGGCTACACCTTC	TRBV18	TRBJ1-2	15	-	-
CAISGRVGNEQFF	TGTGCCATTAGCGGGAGGGTGGGCAATGAGCAGTTCTTC	TRBV10-3	TRBJ2-1	13	-	TRBD2
CASSPRGQGNNQPQHF	TGTGCCAGCAGTCCACGAGGACAGGGAAACAATCAGCCCCAGCATTTT	TRBV28	TRBJ1-5	16	few	TRBD1
CASSLLTGRVQETQYF	TGCGCCAGCAGTCTGCTGACAGGAAGAGTCCAAGAGACCCAGTACTTC	TRBV5-1	TRBJ2-5	16	-	-
CASSGTRVGGNEKLFF	TGTGCCAGCAGTGGAACCCGGGTAGGGGGCAATGAAAAACTGTTTTTT	TRBV2	TRBJ1-4	16	-	TRBD1
CASSPETYEQYF	TGTGCCAGCTCACCGGAGACGTACGAGCAGTACTTC	TRBV18	TRBJ2-7	12	-	-
CASSPGTGEVALHF	TGTGCCAGCTCACCCGGGACAGGGGAGGTGGCCCTCCACTTT	TRBV18	TRBJ1-6	14	-	TRBD1
CASSQRPGSGTGSYEQYF	TGTGCCAGCAGCCAAAGACCCGGATCTGGGACAGGGAGCTACGAGCAGTACTTC	TRBV9	TRBJ2-7	18	-	TRBD1
CASSPVLGGTEAFF	TGTGCCAGCAGCCCCGTTTTGGGAGGAACTGAAGCTTTCTTT	TRBV7-8	TRBJ1-1	14	-	-
CASSVSGGNLYEQYF	TGTGCCAGCAGCGTATCAGGGGGAAATCTCTACGAGCAGTACTTC	TRBV7-3	TRBJ2-7	15	-	TRBD1
CASNDRGRNQPQHF	TGCGCCAGCAATGACAGGGGAAGGAATCAGCCCCAGCATTTT	TRBV10-1	TRBJ1-5	14	once	TRBD1
CASSLAGGLIQKLFF	TGTGCCAGCAGCTTAGCAGGGGGTCTGATTCAAAAACTGTTTTTT	TRBV7-9	TRBJ1-4	15	-	-
CASSNVSTDTQYF	TGTGCCAGCAGCAACGTTAGCACAGATACGCAGTATTTT	TRBV21-1	TRBJ2-3	13	-	-
CASTLRPQGGGSNYGYTF	TGTGCCAGTACCTTACGTCCACAGGGCGGGGGATCTAACTATGGCTACACCTTC	TRBV19	TRBJ1-2	18	-	-
CASSRTGGPSTEAFF	TGTGCCAGTAGTCGTACAGGGGGGCCGAGCACTGAAGCTTTCTTT	TRBV19	TRBJ1-1	15	-	TRBD1
CASTLFAGGEGYEQYF	TGTGCCAGCACCCTTTTTGCGGGGGGCGAGGGCTACGAGCAGTACTTC	TRBV27	TRBJ2-7	16	-	TRBD2
CASSYDGRDTGELFF	TGCGCCAGCAGCTATGACGGGAGAGACACCGGGGAGCTGTTTTTT	TRBV5-1	TRBJ2-2	15	-	-
CASSRSYHPRGQPQHF	TGCGCCAGCAGTCGCTCGTACCATCCTCGGGGTCAGCCCCAGCATTTT	TRBV23-1	TRBJ1-5	16	-	-
CAIAGVGNTEAFF	TGTGCCATCGCGGGGGTGGGGAACACTGAAGCTTTCTTT	TRBV28	TRBJ1-1	13	-	-
CASSRRDWPYEQYF	TGTGCCAGCAGCCGCCGGGACTGGCCCTACGAGCAGTACTTC	TRBV5-6	TRBJ2-7	14	-	-
CASSLGERNEKLFF	TGTGCCAGCAGCTTGGGGGAGAGGAATGAAAAACTGTTTTTT	TRBV5-4	TRBJ1-4	14	-	-
CASSVGAGAYNEQFF	TGTGCCAGCAGCGTAGGAGCGGGAGCCTACAATGAGCAGTTCTTC	TRBV9	TRBJ2-1	15	-	TRBD2